A single TCR beta chain is shown here with its context. The data originate from a study of shared clonotypes between healthy human individuals. The length of the CDR3 is 14 residues. Germline trimming cut 3 bases from V and 11 bases from J; bases unmatched to any gene: 12. The germline CDR1 and CDR2 sequences are GTSNPN and SVGIG (reference sequence). Measured with immunoSEQ multiplex PCR; TCRdb has only the in-frame clones, and not every one. The sample lists around 510,000 clones, more than 95% occurring once. J is TRBJ1-1 and V is TRBV30; TRBD1 aligns across 10 bases. The sample comprised naive CD4+ T cells sorted from blood. Subset described: CD45RA+ positively selected. The receptor was derived from a woman under 40 in good health. The CDR3 DNA reads TGTGCCTGGAGAGCCATCGGGACAGGGGCTTTCGCTTTCTTT. Protein product: CAWRAIGTGAFAFF.